The next 21 T cell receptor beta chains were all read from a single sample in a study of regulatory T cells in long-lasting Graves disease. Libraries of TCR beta came from iRepertoire HTBI primers plus Arm-PCR of CDR3 regions. TCRdb reprocessed the multiplex PCR reads with MiXCR, giving one entry per CDR3 protein. The sample shows hundreds of thousands of distinct CDR3 sequences, around 20% of them seen only once. Time point: persistent/refractory GD, antithyroid drugs over 5 years with positive TRAb. After RNA was extracted from PBMCs, the TCR library was made from it. The specimen comprised peripheral blood mononuclear cells (PBMCs), sampled when the disease was refractory, from a patient treated with antithyroid drugs. The origin of the receptors is a female donor with Graves disease.

This sequence joins TRBV14 and TRBJ2-7; D is possibly TRBD1 (5 bases). The CDR3 is 14 amino acids. Germline loops: CDR1 SGHDN, CDR2 FVKESK. Trimming stripped 6 bases from V and 0 bases from J, with 12 bases between. This CDR3 is CASSSTASSYEQYF. In nucleotides, the CDR3 is TGTGCCAGCAGTTCGACAGCTAGCTCCTACGAGCAGTACTTC.

This clonotype turned up a few times. A much larger clonotype is one base distant, so this may be a read error. Here the CDR3 omits its conserved ending phenylalanine or tryptophan, so a read error is the likely source. The chain links TRBV12-3 or TRBV12-4 to TRBJ1-5; D not resolved. V lost 6 bases and J 4 bases, leaving 13 bases between the germline ends. The CDR3 is made up of 14 amino acids. DNA for the CDR3: TGTGCCAGCAGCTACGACGGACGAAATCAGCCCCAGCATCTT. It encodes CASSYDGRNQPQHL.

This sequence joins TRBV4-1 and TRBJ1-4; unclear D gene. The V gene's germline CDR1 is MGHRA and CDR2 YSYEKL. This CDR3 is 17 amino acids long. The V gene lost 1 base and the J gene lost 4 bases, with 16 bases spanning the gap. The CDR3: CASSQASLVGINEKLFF. CDR3 DNA sequence: TGCGCCAGCAGCCAAGCCTCTTTGGTGGGGATTAATGAAAAACTGTTTTTT.

The CDR3 DNA reads as TGTGCCAGCAGTATTCAGGGCATCCTGACTTTC. It yields the protein CASSIQGILTF. The chain joins TRBV25-1 to TRBJ2-6; weak D call: TRBD1 (5 bases). The V end lost 5 bases, the J end lost 14 bases, and 10 bases lay between the germline ends. Per the germline V gene, CDR1 is MGHDK and CDR2 is SYGVNS. The CDR3 is made up of 11 amino acids. Full variable domain (remainder filled in from reference TRBV25-1 and TRBJ2-6): EADIYQTPRYLVIGTGKKITLECSQTMGHDKMYWYQQDPGMELHLIHYSYGVNSTEKGDLSSESTVSRIRTEHFPLTLESARPSHTSQYLCASSIQGILTFGAGSRLTVL.

This clonotype came up a few times. Its ends do not fully match the called genes, so a read error is possible. The rearrangement joins TRBV20-1 to TRBJ1-6, with TRBD1 as a possible D gene (5 bases). The germline V gene has CDR1 DFQATT and CDR2 SNEGSKA (reference sequence). The CDR3 has 16 residues. This CDR3 reads CSTRRWGSSYNSPLHF. The CDR3 DNA is TGCAGTACTAGACGTTGGGGGAGCTCCTATAATTCACCCCTCCACTTT.

Ten or more counts support this clonotype. The V call is TRBV12-3 or TRBV12-4, the J call TRBJ1-6; D is unresolved. The CDR3 loop spans 13 amino acids. Trimming took off 5 bases at V and 4 bases at J, with 6 bases between the two ends. CDR3 in amino acids: CASSTMYNSPLHF. The CDR3 DNA is TGTGCCAGCAGTACGATGTATAATTCACCCCTCCACTTT.

There are a few counts of this clonotype. The genes are TRBV6-2 or TRBV6-3 and TRBJ2-7; D possibly matches TRBD1 or TRBD2 (7 bases each). The V gene's germline CDR1 is MNHEY and CDR2 SVGEGT. Between the trimmed V and J ends, which lost 6 bases and 3 bases, there was a span of 12 bases. The CDR3 consists of 13 residues. CDR3 in DNA: TGTGCCAGCAGCGGGGGGACAGTCTACGAGCAGTACTTC. It encodes CASSGGTVYEQYF.

The chain has TRBV28 and TRBJ2-7, with D perhaps TRBD1 or TRBD2 (5 bases each). Germline-derived CDR1 and CDR2 are MDHEN and SYDVKM. The germline V and J ends were trimmed by 3 bases and 4 bases, with 13 bases remaining between them. The CDR3 has 14 amino acids. The CDR3 region is CASSLLGEMYEQYF. In DNA form, the CDR3 reads TGTGCCAGCAGTTTGTTGGGGGAAATGTACGAGCAGTACTTC.

This clonotype was seen many times. The V gene is TRBV29-1, the J gene TRBJ2-7; TRBD2 matches at 7 bases. The V gene's germline CDR1 is SQVTM and CDR2 ANQGSEA. The CDR3 is 15 amino acids. V shed 7 bases and J 0 bases; nucleotides not matched to a gene: 12. The CDR3 reads CSAGGGDRSSYEQYF. The DNA for the CDR3 is TGCAGCGCGGGGGGAGGGGACCGTAGCTCCTACGAGCAGTACTTC.

This clonotype was counted only a few times. Here the CDR3 DNA reads TGTGCCAGCAGCTGGGGGGGGGATGAAGCTTTCTTT. The encoded protein is CASSWGGDEAFF. The rearrangement uses TRBV5-4 and TRBJ1-1, with a weak D call TRBD1 (5 bases). The V and J ends lost 3 bases and 7 bases respectively, with 10 bases between them. Germline V gives CDR1 SGHNT, CDR2 YYREEE (reference sequence). CDR3 size: 12 residues. Together with reference TRBV5-4 and TRBJ1-1, the CDR3 gives the full variable domain: ETGVTQSPTHLIKTRGQQVTLRCSSQSGHNTVSWYQQALGQGPQFIFQYYREEENGRGNFPPRFSGLQFPNYSSELNVNALELDDSALYLCASSWGGDEAFFGQGTRLTVV.

This clonotype came up many times. This chain links TRBV6-2 or TRBV6-3 with TRBJ1-2; no reliable D call. CDR1 is MNHEY, CDR2 SVGEGT, per germline. V lost 3 bases and J lost 4, with 12 bases in between. The CDR3 runs 14 residues. The CDR3 DNA reads TGTGCCAGCAGTTATTCAATCCGATCCTATGGCTACACCTTC. Its translation is CASSYSIRSYGYTF.

There are many counts of this clonotype. This sequence joins TRBV20-1 and TRBJ1-1; D gene unclear. Germline V gives CDR1 DFQATT, CDR2 SNEGSKA (reference sequence). Trimming cost V 1 base and J 8 bases, with 14 bases left between them. CDR3 size: 13 residues. CDR3 protein: CSARGPAGGEAFF. The CDR3 nucleotides are TGCAGTGCTAGAGGCCCTGCCGGCGGAGAAGCTTTCTTT.

This clonotype was counted many times. CDR3 protein: CASSPWDRQETQYF. CDR3 bases: TGTGCCAGCAGTCCCTGGGACAGACAAGAGACCCAGTACTTC. The genes are TRBV28 and TRBJ2-5, with TRBD1 matching over 7 bases. Germline-derived CDR1 and CDR2 are MDHEN and SYDVKM. The CDR3 runs 14 residues. V lost 5 bases, J lost 2 bases, and 5 bases stayed unmatched.

This clonotype was observed a handful of times. The chain employs TRBV9 and TRBJ2-4; D gene unclear. V lost 4 bases and J lost 8, with 13 bases in between. The CDR3 consists of 13 residues. CDR1 and CDR2 from the germline V gene are SGDLS and YYNGEE. CDR3 protein: CASSPGGKDIQYF. CDR3 DNA sequence: TGTGCCAGCAGCCCAGGCGGTAAGGACATTCAGTACTTC.

This clonotype occurred a few times. The V and J genes are TRBV5-1 and TRBJ2-7; maybe TRBD1 (5 bases). Trimming cost V 0 bases and J 3 bases, with 10 bases left between them. The CDR3 runs 14 residues. CDR1 is SGHRS, CDR2 YFSETQ, per germline. Here the CDR3 reads CASSLDRINYEQYF. Here the CDR3 DNA reads TGCGCCAGCAGCTTGGACAGGATTAACTACGAGCAGTACTTC.

The V and J genes are TRBV29-1 and TRBJ2-7; tentatively, D is TRBD2 (5 bases). The CDR3 contains 13 residues. The germline gives CDR1 SQVTM, CDR2 ANQGSEA. Trimming cost V 4 bases and J 7 bases, with 17 bases left between them. CDR3: CSVADGMIGEQYF. In nucleotides, the CDR3 is TGCAGCGTTGCGGACGGGATGATTGGGGAGCAGTACTTC.

This clonotype has at least ten counts. The genes are TRBV29-1 and TRBJ2-5; D is unclear. The CDR3 spans 16 residues. V gave up 1 base and J gave up 2 bases, with 17 bases separating them. Looked up from germline, CDR1 is SQVTM and CDR2 is ANQGSEA. CDR3 DNA sequence: TGCAGCGTTGAAGGTTTAATGGCCCACCAACAAGAGACCCAGTACTTC. Its protein is CSVEGLMAHQQETQYF.

The V and J genes are TRBV3-1 and TRBJ2-1; 8 bases map to TRBD2. The CDR3 runs 16 residues. V shed 0 bases and J 5 bases; nucleotides not matched to a gene: 6. CDR1 and CDR2 from the germline V gene are LGHDT and YNNKEL (reference sequence). CDR3 DNA sequence: TGTGCCAGCAGCCAAGATGCCAGCGGGAGCCACAATGAGCAGTTCTTC. Translation: CASSQDASGSHNEQFF.

This chain links TRBV7-2 with TRBJ2-7, with TRBD2 matching over 9 bases. Trimming removed 3 bases from V and 7 bases from J; junction bases left unmatched: 4. From germline, CDR1 is SGHTA and CDR2 FQGNSA. The CDR3 covers 13 residues. Written as DNA, the CDR3 is TGTGCCAGCAGCTTTAGCGGGAGAGAGGAGCAGTACTTC. This gives the protein CASSFSGREEQYF.

This clonotype has only a few counts. The chain combines TRBV6-2 or TRBV6-3 with TRBJ2-5; possible D gene TRBD2, 5 bases. CDR1 and CDR2 from the germline V gene are MNHEY and SVGEGT. The V gene lost 2 bases and the J gene lost 5 bases, with 15 bases spanning the gap. This CDR3 has 15 amino acids. CDR3: CASSYRRGNVETQYF. In DNA form, the CDR3 reads TGTGCCAGCAGTTACCGACGGGGAAACGTCGAGACCCAGTACTTC.

The table lists this clonotype with many counts. The rearrangement uses TRBV6-1 and TRBJ2-7; 13 bases are a match to TRBD2. The V and J ends lost 6 bases and 2 bases, in that order; junction bases with no gene match: 1. Germline-derived CDR1 and CDR2 are MNHNS and SASEGT. This CDR3 contains 14 residues. CDR3 region: CASSGLAGAYEQYF. The CDR3 nucleotides read TGTGCCAGCAGCGGACTAGCGGGAGCCTACGAGCAGTACTTC.